Described below is a single TCR beta chain sequence and its context. Its cognate antigen is unknown. The sample originates from a study of long-term antiretroviral therapy in people with HIV. Notes on the study in general: Clonal populations expanded prior to ART predominated within the repertoire at all time points.

The V gene end was trimmed by 2 bases and the J gene end by 1 base; junction bases not matched to a gene: 17. This CDR3 region has 20 residues. Germline CDR1 is SGHRS and CDR2 is YFSETQ. With survey level as its setting, the immunoSEQ assay was v3.0. The sequencing target was roughly 35,000-50,000 T-cell genomes per sample. Profiling relied on immunoSEQ multiplex PCR, and the TCRdb table lists in-frame clones only, not all of them. The repertoire holds over 15,000 clones, about 90% seen once, with roughly 15% in the top ten. This receptor was identified in a woman under 40 with HIV. The chain links TRBV5-1 to TRBJ2-5; 10 nucleotides match TRBD2. Sequencing was performed on unsorted PBMCs, taken more than 2.2 years before starting antiretroviral therapy. The DNA of the CDR3 is TGCGCCAGCAGCTTCCGGCCATCTAGCGGGGGCCAATCGCCCCAAGAGACCCAGTACTTC. This sequence encodes CASSFRPSSGGQSPQETQYF.